The 10 T cell receptor beta chains listed next were all sequenced from one sample in a study of control samples from healthy donors and cancer patients. Method: immunoSEQ multiplex PCR; TCRdb's copy keeps in-frame clones and lacks some. This repertoire shows 85,000 to 90,000 clones, roughly nine tenths found once; its top ten account for under 10%. Sequencing used PBMCs. The receptors were gathered from a woman in her forties or fifties with colorectal cancer.

The V and J genes are TRBV6-5 and TRBJ2-5, with 11 bases fitting TRBD2. The CDR3 is made up of 12 amino acids. The germline V gene encodes CDR1 MNHEY and CDR2 SVGAGI. The CDR3 nucleotides are TGTTCCGCCGGGACTAGCGGTGAGACCCAGTACTTC. It codes for CSAGTSGETQYF.

A remark on this clone: Additional DNA sequences in this sample encode the identical CDR3. The rearrangement links TRBV18 to TRBJ1-1; TRBD1 matches at 10 bases. V trimming: 1 base; J trimming: 6 bases; junction bases outside the gene matches: 5. CDR3 length equals 15 residues. CDR1 and CDR2 from the germline V gene are KGHSH and LQKENI. The CDR3 region is CASSPRTGGGSEAFF. CDR3 nucleotides: TGTGCCAGCTCACCACGGACAGGGGGTGGTTCTGAAGCTTTCTTT.

The chain joins TRBV19 to TRBJ2-3; 8 nucleotides agree with TRBD2. Germline V gene sequence: CDR1 LNHDA, CDR2 SQIVND (reference sequence). The CDR3 covers 15 residues. V shed 4 bases and J 4 bases; nucleotides not matched to a gene: 7. CDR3 sequence: CASSSAGGVADTQYF. CDR3 sequence (DNA): TGTGCCAGTAGTAGCGCGGGGGGCGTGGCAGATACGCAGTATTTT.

V and J are TRBV6-1 and TRBJ1-1, with D maybe TRBD1 (6 bases). V was clipped by 3 bases and J by 1 base, with 12 bases between them. The CDR3 totals 15 residues. CDR1 and CDR2 from the germline V gene are MNHNS and SASEGT. CDR3 DNA: TGTGCCAGCAGTGACCCGGGACATTGGAACACTGAAGCTTTCTTT. Protein product: CASSDPGHWNTEAFF.

The rearrangement joins TRBV5-1 to TRBJ2-6; no definite D call. CDR1 and CDR2 (germline): SGHRS, YFSETQ. Trimming left V 0 bases short and J 0 bases short, with 4 bases between. The CDR3 sequence is 15 residues long. CDR3 protein: CASSLDSSGANVLTF. CDR3 nucleotide sequence: TGCGCCAGCAGCTTGGACAGCTCTGGGGCCAACGTCCTGACTTTC.

The chain has TRBV23-1 and TRBJ1-6, with D perhaps TRBD1 (6 bases). Being an ORF, TRBV23-1 has a function that is uncertain. This CDR3 region has 16 residues. Trimming shortened V by 4 bases and J by 9 bases, and 19 bases separated the two germline ends. The CDR3 bases are TGCGCCAGCAGTCCGTCAACAGGGTCGGAGCGTTCACCCCTCCACTTT. This encodes CASSPSTGSERSPLHF.

This rearrangement joins TRBV24-1 to TRBJ2-3; D possibly corresponds to TRBD1 (5 bases). This CDR3 contains 13 residues. CDR1 is KGHDR, CDR2 SFDVKD, per germline. V was pared by 1 base and J by 4 bases, with 5 bases between. CDR3 coding DNA: TGTGCCACCAGTGATTTCAGGGCAGATACGCAGTATTTT. It yields the protein CATSDFRADTQYF.

This clone was seen a handful of times. The rearrangement links TRBV2 to TRBJ1-4, with a tentative D call TRBD1 (5 bases). V was shortened by 2 bases and J by 13 bases, with 11 bases between the two germline ends. CDR3 length: 12 amino acids. Looked up from germline, CDR1 is SNHLY and CDR2 is FYNNEI. CDR3 region: CASSESQGILFF. As DNA, the CDR3 is TGTGCCAGCAGTGAAAGTCAGGGTATACTGTTTTTT. The full variable domain, rest sourced from reference TRBV2 and TRBJ1-4, is EPEVTQTPSHQVTQMGQEVILRCVPISNHLYFYWYRQILGQKVEFLVSFYNNEISEKSEIFDDQFSVERPDGSNFTLKIRSTKLEDSAMYFCASSESQGILFFGSGTQLSVL.

In DNA form, the CDR3 reads TGTGCCAGCAGCGTAGGGAGACTAGCGGGGGGGCGAGGAACAGATACGCAGTATTTT. Its translation is CASSVGRLAGGRGTDTQYF. The chain employs TRBV9 and TRBJ2-3; TRBD2 agrees at 14 bases. V gave up 0 bases and J gave up 3 bases; unmatched junction bases: 9. The CDR3 has 19 residues. Germline V gene sequence: CDR1 SGDLS, CDR2 YYNGEE. The full variable domain, rest sourced from reference TRBV9 and TRBJ2-3, is DSGVTQTPKHLITATGQRVTLRCSPRSGDLSVYWYQQSLDQGLQFLIQYYNGEERAKGNILERFSAQQFPDLHSELNLSSLELGDSALYFCASSVGRLAGGRGTDTQYFGPGTRLTVL.

In this sample, this clone turned up a few times. This chain links TRBV21-1 with TRBJ2-5; the table's D call, TRBD1, has no DNA check behind it. TRBV21-1 is recorded as a pseudogene. The CDR3 runs to 16 residues. This CDR3 reads CASSNLSHRGRETQYF. In DNA form, the CDR3 reads TGTGCCAGCAGCAATTTAAGCCACAGGGGGCGAGAGACCCAGTACTTC.